The 23 T cell receptor beta chains reported below all come from one sample, sequenced in a study of OX40 agonist ivuxolimab in advanced cancers. Sequencing was performed with immunoSEQ multiplex PCR; in TCRdb, only in-frame clones are kept and a portion is missing. This sample has tens of thousands of clones, with more than 85% found just once. Source: CD4+ or CD8+ T cells sorted from blood, taken in a trial of the OX40 agonist ivuxolimab. The source of these receptors is an adult with an advanced solid tumor such as melanoma, head and neck, liver or kidney cancer.

The V gene is TRBV6-4, the J gene TRBJ1-5; 7 bases agree with TRBD1. The germline CDR1 and CDR2 sequences are MRHNA and SNTAGT. This CDR3 comprises 18 residues. J was trimmed by 6 bases and V by 2 bases; bases with no gene match: 16. The CDR3 reads CASSDPDRVGSSIQPQHF. As DNA, the CDR3 is TGTGCCAGCAGTGACCCCGACAGGGTCGGGTCATCTATTCAGCCCCAGCATTTT.

This chain links TRBV9 with TRBJ2-1; 15 bases line up with TRBD2. In germline, CDR1 is SGDLS, CDR2 YYNGEE. V lost 1 base to trimming and J lost 0 bases; unmatched junction nucleotides: 8. The CDR3 contains 20 residues. The CDR3 coding sequence is TGTGCCAGCAGCGTACCCTCCGGGACTAGCGGGAGGAGCTCCTACAATGAGCAGTTCTTC. This gives the protein CASSVPSGTSGRSSYNEQFF.

The rearrangement joins TRBV5-1 to TRBJ2-2; 7 nucleotides line up with TRBD2. The CDR3 is 15 amino acids. The germline gives CDR1 SGHRS, CDR2 YFSETQ. The V segment lost 0 bases and the J segment 7 bases; nucleotides outside the gene matches: 6. CDR3 DNA sequence: TGCGCCAGCAGCTTGGGGGACGGGAGGATCGGGGAGCTGTTTTTT. This gives the protein CASSLGDGRIGELFF. Combining the CDR3 with reference TRBV5-1 and TRBJ2-2 gives the whole variable domain KAGVTQTPRYLIKTRGQQVTLSCSPISGHRSVSWYQQTPGQGLQFLFEYFSETQRNKGNFPGRFSGRQFSNSRSEMNVSTLELGDSALYLCASSLGDGRIGELFFGEGSRLTVL.

This clone was counted a single time. The chain joins TRBV29-1 to TRBJ2-7; D may be TRBD2 (7 bases). The V gene's germline CDR1 is SQVTM and CDR2 ANQGSEA. This CDR3 is built from 12 residues. Trimming took 1 base from V and 5 from J, leaving 9 bases between them. The CDR3, as DNA: TGCAGCGTTGAAGCGGGGGGCCACGAGCAGTACTTC. This translates into CSVEAGGHEQYF.

The V gene is TRBV6-6, the J gene TRBJ1-2; D ambiguous. The CDR3 has 13 residues. In germline, CDR1 is MNHNY, CDR2 SVGAGI (reference sequence). Trimming took 2 bases from V and 5 from J, leaving 9 bases between them. DNA for the CDR3: TGTGCCAGCAGTTACGGGAGGGAATATGGCTACACCTTC. Its translation: CASSYGREYGYTF.

The chain is built from TRBV6-1 and TRBJ2-7; D unclear. The V and J ends lost 8 bases and 1 base respectively, with 12 bases between them. In germline, CDR1 is MNHNS, CDR2 SASEGT. The CDR3 covers 13 residues. CDR3 protein: CASRRTISYEQYF. The CDR3 coding sequence is TGTGCCAGCCGTCGCACTATTTCCTACGAGCAGTACTTC.

This chain links TRBV7-6 with TRBJ2-3, with 8 positions matching TRBD2. CDR1 is SGHVS, CDR2 FNYEAQ, per germline. Trimming removed 5 bases from V and 2 bases from J; junction bases left unmatched: 9. This CDR3 is 16 amino acids long. DNA of the CDR3: TGTGCCAGCAGCCCAACACAAGCGGGAGCCACAGATACGCAGTATTTT. Its translation: CASSPTQAGATDTQYF.

The chain uses TRBV10-3 and TRBJ2-7, with TRBD1 identical over 9 bases. Germline V CDR1 and CDR2: ENHRY, SYGVKD. The CDR3 loop spans 14 amino acids. With 2 bases clipped from V and 3 bases from J, the junction kept 2 bases outside the gene matches. The CDR3 nucleotides are TGTGCCATCAGTGAGGGGACAGGGATCTACGAGCAGTACTTC. Translation: CAISEGTGIYEQYF.

CDR3: CASSLFQGRVNTEAFF. CDR3 DNA sequence: TGTGCCAGCAGTTTATTTCAGGGAAGAGTGAACACTGAAGCTTTCTTT. V usage is TRBV28 and J usage is TRBJ1-1; TRBD1 might be the D (5 bases). The CDR3 totals 16 residues. From germline, CDR1 is MDHEN and CDR2 SYDVKM. The V and J ends lost 1 base and 0 bases respectively, with 12 bases between them.

The chain uses TRBV5-4 and TRBJ1-6; D not certain. Germline loops: CDR1 SGHNT, CDR2 YYREEE (reference sequence). There are 14 residues in the CDR3. Trimming cost V 0 bases and J 5 bases, with 6 bases left between them. As DNA, the CDR3 is TGTGCCAGCAGCTTGGCACTTCATAATTCACCCCTCCACTTT. Translated, it gives CASSLALHNSPLHF.

In nucleotides, the CDR3 is TGTGCCAGCAGCTACGGACCAGGGGTGGGTGGGGGTGAAAAACTGTTTTTT. Encoded protein: CASSYGPGVGGGEKLFF. The chain carries TRBV7-9 and TRBJ1-4, with D possibly TRBD1 on 6 matching bases. Trimming shortened V by 4 bases and J by 7 bases, and 22 bases separated the two germline ends. Germline CDR1 is SEHNR and CDR2 is FQNEAQ (reference sequence). This CDR3 is 17 amino acids long.

This chain links TRBV14 with TRBJ1-2; D is unresolved. Germline loops: CDR1 SGHDN, CDR2 FVKESK. This CDR3 region has 16 residues. V lost 1 base, J lost 0 bases, and 12 bases lay in between. The CDR3 spells CASSQGLWATNYGYTF. CDR3 DNA sequence: TGTGCCAGCAGCCAAGGCCTGTGGGCAACTAACTATGGCTACACCTTC.

This chain links TRBV27 with TRBJ1-1, with D uncertain. V lost 4 bases, J lost 10 bases, and 22 bases lay in between. The CDR3 has 15 residues. Germline V lookup: CDR1 MNHEY, CDR2 SMNVEV (reference sequence). The CDR3 sequence: CASSWTYSDPPGAFF. CDR3 coding DNA: TGTGCCAGCAGTTGGACCTACTCAGACCCCCCGGGAGCTTTCTTT.

This chain uses TRBV9 with TRBJ2-2; perhaps TRBD2 as D (6 bases). The CDR3 has 16 amino acids. The germline CDR1 and CDR2 sequences are SGDLS and YYNGEE. V was trimmed by 4 bases and J by 6 bases, leaving 19 bases between them. CDR3 coding DNA: TGTGCCAGCAGCCCGTGGGGAGGCGGGGTTGCCGGGGAGCTGTTTTTT. Translation gives CASSPWGGGVAGELFF.

This chain links TRBV6-6 with TRBJ1-1; the match to TRBD1 covers 7 bases. Germline CDR1 MNHNY, CDR2 SVGAGI (reference sequence). The CDR3 runs to 14 residues. V lost 6 bases, J lost 4 bases, and 8 bases stayed unmatched. CDR3: CASSPQGWGTEAFF. In DNA form, the CDR3 reads TGTGCCAGCAGCCCACAGGGGTGGGGCACTGAAGCTTTCTTT.

The chain employs TRBV28 and TRBJ1-2; TRBD1 aligns across 8 bases. Germline V CDR1 and CDR2: MDHEN, SYDVKM. J lost 5 bases, V lost 9 bases, and 8 bases had no gene match. The CDR3 totals 13 residues. As DNA, the CDR3 is TGTGCCAGTGCAGGGGGCGAAGTGTATGGCTACACCTTC. As protein: CASAGGEVYGYTF.

DNA of the CDR3: TGTGCCATCAATCAGGGAGGTCAGGAGACCCAGTACTTC. The encoded protein is CAINQGGQETQYF. This chain connects TRBV6-5 to TRBJ2-5; a weak D match, TRBD2 (6 bases). Germline values: CDR1 MNHEY, CDR2 SVGAGI. The length of the CDR3 is 13 residues. V lost 10 bases to trimming and J lost 5 bases, with 17 bases between them.

The rearrangement joins TRBV19 to TRBJ2-5, with TRBD1 matching 8 bases. Trimming cost V 1 base and J 13 bases; bases outside gene matches: 8. The CDR3 is made up of 13 amino acids. Germline V gene sequence: CDR1 LNHDA, CDR2 SQIVND (reference sequence). CDR3 bases: TGTGCCAGTAGTATAGGGGACAGGAGTCGATTGTACTTC. This sequence encodes CASSIGDRSRLYF.

V is TRBV7-3 and J is TRBJ2-1, with 8 nucleotides matching TRBD2. Germline CDR1 and CDR2: SGHTA and FQGTGA. The CDR3 covers 20 residues. V was clipped by 2 bases and J by 0 bases; unmatched bases: 15. The CDR3 DNA sequence: TGTGCCAGCAGCTTACGATGGTCGGCTGGCGGGAGGAGCTCCTACAATGAGCAGTTCTTC. This translates into CASSLRWSAGGRSSYNEQFF.

The chain carries TRBV10-3 and TRBJ1-1; possible D gene TRBD1, 6 bases. Germline V lookup: CDR1 ENHRY, CDR2 SYGVKD. V gave up 4 bases and J gave up 0 bases, with 9 bases separating them. The length of the CDR3 is 14 residues. This CDR3 is CAISAQGMNTEAFF. As DNA, the CDR3 is TGTGCCATCAGTGCCCAGGGGATGAACACTGAAGCTTTCTTT.

The chain links TRBV7-2 to TRBJ1-2, with a possible D match to TRBD1 (5 bases). The CDR3 has 14 residues. Germline V lookup: CDR1 SGHTA, CDR2 FQGNSA. V lost 4 bases and J lost 4, with 13 bases in between. CDR3 amino acids: CASSSPGLGYGYTF. CDR3 DNA: TGTGCCAGCAGCTCCCCGGGACTTGGCTATGGCTACACCTTC.

The gene calls are TRBV18 and TRBJ2-3; 7 nucleotides match TRBD1. Unmatched junction bases numbered 3, after V lost 3 bases and J lost 0 bases. This CDR3 comprises 15 residues. Germline CDR1 is KGHSH and CDR2 is LQKENI. The DNA of the CDR3 is TGTGCCAGCTCACCCGAGACAGGGAGCACAGATACGCAGTATTTT. It specifies CASSPETGSTDTQYF.

The gene calls are TRBV27 and TRBJ1-1, with a possible D match to TRBD1 (5 bases). The V and J ends lost 3 bases and 2 bases respectively, with 7 bases between them. CDR1 and CDR2 from the germline V gene are MNHEY and SMNVEV (reference sequence). CDR3 size: 13 residues. The CDR3 sequence is CASSFQGNTEAFF. For the CDR3, the DNA is TGTGCCAGCAGTTTTCAGGGTAACACTGAAGCTTTCTTT.